This T cell receptor (beta chain) derives from a study of blood T cell repertoires in COVID-19. Study details: COVID-19 samples collected from the United States, Italy and Spain covered acute and convalescent phases. T cells, B-cell-depleted T cells, or PBMCs supplied cDNA or gDNA.

In the original analysis: Reference gene primer amplification gave estimated nucleated cell counts. Measured with immunoSEQ multiplex PCR; TCRdb has only the in-frame clones, and not every one. V, J and clone size derive from that table, while D and trimming were established from the DNA sequence. The sample has roughly 100,000 clones, roughly nine tenths seen once. In germline, CDR1 is LGHDT, CDR2 YNNKEL (reference sequence). V was clipped by 8 bases and J by 9 bases, with 16 bases between them. The CDR3 consists of 12 residues. Sequencing was carried out using peripheral blood. The receptor's source is a human donor with active COVID-19. The donor label of this sample is uncertain. The chain carries TRBV3-1 (or the pseudogene TRBV3-2) and TRBJ2-5; maybe TRBD2 (6 bases). CDR3 in amino acids: CASASGDRAQYF. CDR3 nucleotide sequence: TGTGCCAGCGCATCGGGGGACCGGGCCCAGTACTTC.